This T cell receptor beta chain was sequenced for a study of lymphopenia after photon versus proton radiotherapy. Findings and limits, study-wide: Oligoclonal CD8+ Temra expansion after nadir drove photon patients' diversity drop. Proton therapy kept repertoires fairly stable, unlike photons, which gained effector/memory cells. Better survival with proton therapy was suggested as possible, not demonstrated. Post-nadir TCR diversity decline inversely tracked overall survival among those who died.

A word on this clone: Its antigen is not known.

TCRdb's copy holds only in-frame clones and misses some; the assay was immunoSEQ multiplex PCR. The data contain about 14,000 clones, over 75% of them singletons. In germline, CDR1 is SQVTM, CDR2 ANQGSEA. V was pared by 4 bases and J by 12 bases, with 12 bases between. The CDR3 runs to 10 residues. The chain employs TRBV29-1 and TRBJ1-1; D is uncertain. This material consisted of peripheral blood, taken from a patient treated with photon-based radiotherapy. This clonotype was obtained from a man aged 50-59 years with gastric cancer. The CDR3 DNA follows: TGCAGCGTTGTGGGCAGGATTACTTTCTTT. Translation: CSVVGRITFF.